This T cell receptor beta chain stems from a study of PD-1 blockade in mismatch repair-deficient tumors. Broader study findings: Tumor-resident clones, often absent from pretreatment blood, expanded after pembrolizumab and then contracted.

With regard to this clone: Antigen unknown.

The trim removed 3 bases at V and 5 bases at J, leaving 5 bases unmatched. Germline V lookup: CDR1 SEHNR, CDR2 FQNEAQ (reference sequence). This CDR3 comprises 15 residues. TCRdb's copy holds only in-frame clones and misses some; the assay was immunoSEQ multiplex PCR. The sample consists of around 100,000 clones, about 74% of them appearing once. All patients were mismatch repair deficient, assessed by either PCR or immunohistochemistry. The chain links TRBV7-9 to TRBJ2-2; TRBD2 matches at 8 bases. The sample was peripheral blood, taken 60 weeks after starting pembrolizumab. The receptor comes from an adult with mismatch repair-deficient cancer. CDR3 DNA sequence: TGTGCCAGCAGCTTTGGGTCTAGCGGGACCGGGGAGCTGTTTTTT. As protein: CASSFGSSGTGELFF.